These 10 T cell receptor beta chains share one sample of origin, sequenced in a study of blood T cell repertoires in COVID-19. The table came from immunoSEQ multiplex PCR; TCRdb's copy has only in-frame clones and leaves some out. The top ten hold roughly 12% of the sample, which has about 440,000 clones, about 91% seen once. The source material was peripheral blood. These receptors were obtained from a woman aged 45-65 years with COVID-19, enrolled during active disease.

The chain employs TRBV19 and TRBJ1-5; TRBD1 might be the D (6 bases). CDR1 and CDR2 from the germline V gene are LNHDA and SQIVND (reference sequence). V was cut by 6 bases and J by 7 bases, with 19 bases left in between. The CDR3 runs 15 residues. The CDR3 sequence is CASSRGSGRGQPQHF. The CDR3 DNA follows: TGTGCCAGTAGCCGAGGGTCAGGCAGGGGCCAGCCCCAGCATTTT.

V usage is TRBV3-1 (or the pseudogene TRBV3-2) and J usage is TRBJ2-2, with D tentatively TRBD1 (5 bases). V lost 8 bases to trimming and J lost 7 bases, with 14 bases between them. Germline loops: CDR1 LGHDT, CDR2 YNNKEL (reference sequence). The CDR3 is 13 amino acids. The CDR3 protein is CASGGGARGELFF. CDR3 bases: TGTGCCAGCGGCGGTGGGGCACGCGGGGAGCTGTTTTTT.

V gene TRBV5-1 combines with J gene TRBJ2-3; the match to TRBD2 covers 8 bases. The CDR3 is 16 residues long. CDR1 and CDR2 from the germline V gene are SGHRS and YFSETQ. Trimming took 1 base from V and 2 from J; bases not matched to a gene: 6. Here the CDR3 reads CASSLRVAGPTDTQYF. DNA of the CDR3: TGCGCCAGCAGCTTGAGAGTAGCGGGGCCCACAGATACGCAGTATTTT.

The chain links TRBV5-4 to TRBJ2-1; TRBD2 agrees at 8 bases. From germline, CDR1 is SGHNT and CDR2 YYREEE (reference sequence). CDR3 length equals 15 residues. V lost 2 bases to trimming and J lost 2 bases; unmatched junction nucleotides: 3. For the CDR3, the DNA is TGTGCCAGCAGCTTTAGCGGGGCTACCTACAATGAGCAGTTCTTC. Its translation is CASSFSGATYNEQFF.

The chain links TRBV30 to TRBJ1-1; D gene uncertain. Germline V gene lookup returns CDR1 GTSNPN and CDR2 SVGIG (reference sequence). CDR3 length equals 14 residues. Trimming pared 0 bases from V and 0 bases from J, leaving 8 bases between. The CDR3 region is CAWSVLRVNTEAFF. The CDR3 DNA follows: TGTGCCTGGAGTGTATTGAGGGTGAACACTGAAGCTTTCTTT. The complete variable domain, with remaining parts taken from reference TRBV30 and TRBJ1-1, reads SQTIHQWPATLVQPVGSPLSLECTVEGTSNPNLYWYRQAAGRGLQLLFYSVGIGQISSEVPQNLSASRPQDRQFILSSKKLLLSDSGFYLCAWSVLRVNTEAFFGQGTRLTVV.

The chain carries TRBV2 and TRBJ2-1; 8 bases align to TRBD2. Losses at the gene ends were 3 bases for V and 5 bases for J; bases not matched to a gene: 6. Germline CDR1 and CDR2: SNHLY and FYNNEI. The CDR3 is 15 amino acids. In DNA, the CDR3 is TGTGCCAGCAGTGACGCACTAGCGGTGAACAATGAGCAGTTCTTC. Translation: CASSDALAVNNEQFF.

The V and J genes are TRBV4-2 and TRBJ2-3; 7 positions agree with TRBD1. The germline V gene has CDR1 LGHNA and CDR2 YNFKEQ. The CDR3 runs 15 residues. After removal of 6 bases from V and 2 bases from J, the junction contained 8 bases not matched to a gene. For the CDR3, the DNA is TGTGCCAGCAGGCACCGGGACAGTGACACAGATACGCAGTATTTT. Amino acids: CASRHRDSDTDTQYF.

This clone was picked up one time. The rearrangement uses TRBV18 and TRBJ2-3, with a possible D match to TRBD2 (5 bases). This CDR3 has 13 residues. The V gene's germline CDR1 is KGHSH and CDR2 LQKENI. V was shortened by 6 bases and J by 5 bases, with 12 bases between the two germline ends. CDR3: CASSVTKRDTQYF. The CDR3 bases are TGTGCCAGCTCGGTGACTAAGAGAGATACGCAGTATTTT.

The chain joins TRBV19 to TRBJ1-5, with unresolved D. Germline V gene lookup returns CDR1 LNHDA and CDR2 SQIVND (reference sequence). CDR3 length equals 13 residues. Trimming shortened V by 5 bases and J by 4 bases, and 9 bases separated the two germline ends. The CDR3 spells CASSWEANQPQHF. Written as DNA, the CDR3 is TGTGCCAGTAGTTGGGAGGCGAATCAGCCCCAGCATTTT.

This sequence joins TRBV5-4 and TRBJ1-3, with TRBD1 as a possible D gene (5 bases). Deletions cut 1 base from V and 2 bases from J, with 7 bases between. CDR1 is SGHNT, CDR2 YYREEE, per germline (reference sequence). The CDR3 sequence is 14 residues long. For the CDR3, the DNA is TGTGCCAGCAGCTTGTCAGGGACTGGAAACACCATATATTTT. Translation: CASSLSGTGNTIYF.